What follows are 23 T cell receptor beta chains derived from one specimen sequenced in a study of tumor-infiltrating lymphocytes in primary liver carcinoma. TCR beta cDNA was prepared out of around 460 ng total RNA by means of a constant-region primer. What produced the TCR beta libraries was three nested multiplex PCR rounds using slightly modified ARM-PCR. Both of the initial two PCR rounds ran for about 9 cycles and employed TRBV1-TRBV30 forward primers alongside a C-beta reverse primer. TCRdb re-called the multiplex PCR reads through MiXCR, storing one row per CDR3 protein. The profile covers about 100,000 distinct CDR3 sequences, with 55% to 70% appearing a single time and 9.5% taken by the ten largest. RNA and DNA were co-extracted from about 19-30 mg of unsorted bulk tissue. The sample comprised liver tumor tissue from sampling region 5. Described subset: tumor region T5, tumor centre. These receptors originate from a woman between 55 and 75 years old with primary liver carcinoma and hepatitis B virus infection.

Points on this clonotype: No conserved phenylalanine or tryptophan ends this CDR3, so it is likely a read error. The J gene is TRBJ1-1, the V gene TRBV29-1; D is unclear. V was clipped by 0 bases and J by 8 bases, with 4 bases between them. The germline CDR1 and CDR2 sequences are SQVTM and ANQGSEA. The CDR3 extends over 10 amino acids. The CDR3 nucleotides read TGCAGCGTTGAAGAAGTGGAAGCTTTCTTA. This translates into CSVEEVEAFL.

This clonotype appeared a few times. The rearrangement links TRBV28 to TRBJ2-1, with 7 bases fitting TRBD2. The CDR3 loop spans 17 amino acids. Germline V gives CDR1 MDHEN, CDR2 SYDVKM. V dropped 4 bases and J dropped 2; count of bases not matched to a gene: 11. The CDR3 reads CASSSPLASGTYNEQFF. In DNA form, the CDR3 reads TGTGCCAGCAGTTCCCCCCTGGCTAGCGGAACCTACAATGAGCAGTTCTTC.

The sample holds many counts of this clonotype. CDR3 protein: CSVYANYGYTF. For the CDR3, the DNA is TGCAGCGTGTACGCTAACTATGGCTACACCTTC. The chain employs TRBV29-1 and TRBJ1-2; D not certain. Between the trimmed V and J ends, which lost 6 bases and 0 bases, there was a span of 5 bases. The CDR3 has 11 amino acids. The germline V gene encodes CDR1 SQVTM and CDR2 ANQGSEA.

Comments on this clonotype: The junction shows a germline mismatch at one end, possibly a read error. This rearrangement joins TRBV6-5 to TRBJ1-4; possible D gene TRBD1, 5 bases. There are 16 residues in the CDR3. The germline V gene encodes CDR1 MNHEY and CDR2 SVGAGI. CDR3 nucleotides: TGTGCCAGCAGTTACTTGGTGGGACGGACGAATGAAAAACTCTTTTTT. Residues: CASSYLVGRTNEKLFF.

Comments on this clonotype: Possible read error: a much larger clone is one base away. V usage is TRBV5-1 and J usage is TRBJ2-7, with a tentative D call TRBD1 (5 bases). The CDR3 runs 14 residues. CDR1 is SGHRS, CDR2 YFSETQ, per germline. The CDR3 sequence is CVSSLDPDRREQYF. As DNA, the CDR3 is TGCGTCAGCAGCTTGGACCCAGACAGACGCGAGCAGTACTTC.

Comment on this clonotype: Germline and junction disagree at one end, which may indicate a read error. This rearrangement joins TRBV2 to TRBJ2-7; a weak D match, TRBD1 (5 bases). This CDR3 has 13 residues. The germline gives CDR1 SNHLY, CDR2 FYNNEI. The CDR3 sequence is CAGSVTGYYEQYF. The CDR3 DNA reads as TGTGCCGGCAGTGTCACAGGCTACTATGAGCAGTACTTC.

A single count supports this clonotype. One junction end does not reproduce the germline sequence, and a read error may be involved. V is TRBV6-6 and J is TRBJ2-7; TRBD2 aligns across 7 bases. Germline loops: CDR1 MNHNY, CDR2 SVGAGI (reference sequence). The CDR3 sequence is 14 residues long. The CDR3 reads CAISSGGSTDEQYF. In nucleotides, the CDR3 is TGTGCCATCAGTTCGGGCGGGAGTACCGACGAGCAGTACTTC.

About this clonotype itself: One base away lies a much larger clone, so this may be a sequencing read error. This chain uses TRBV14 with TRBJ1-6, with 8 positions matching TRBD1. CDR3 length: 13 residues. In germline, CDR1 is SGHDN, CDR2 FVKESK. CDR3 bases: TGTGGCAGCAGTGCGATAAGACAGGGGCCAGTCCACTTT. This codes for CGSSAIRQGPVHF. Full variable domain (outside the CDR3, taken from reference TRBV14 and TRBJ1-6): EAGVTQFPSHSVIEKGQTVTLRCDPISGHDNLYWYRRVMGKEIKFLLHFVKESKQDESGMPNNRFLAERTGGTYSTLKVQPAELEDSGVYFCGSSAIRQGPVHFGNGTRLTVT.

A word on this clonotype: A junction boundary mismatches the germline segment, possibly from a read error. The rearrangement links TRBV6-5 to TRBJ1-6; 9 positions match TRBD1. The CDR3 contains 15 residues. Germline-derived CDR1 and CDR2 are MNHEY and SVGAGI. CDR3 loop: CASNLTGTGNSPLHF. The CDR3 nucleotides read TGTGCAAGCAATCTTACCGGGACAGGGAATTCGCCCCTCCACTTT.

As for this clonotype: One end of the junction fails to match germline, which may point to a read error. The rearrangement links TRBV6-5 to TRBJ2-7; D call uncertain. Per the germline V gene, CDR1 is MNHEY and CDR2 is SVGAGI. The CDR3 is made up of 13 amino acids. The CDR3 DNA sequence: TGTGCCATCAGTTACCGACTGAATTACGAGCAGTACTTC. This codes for CAISYRLNYEQYF.

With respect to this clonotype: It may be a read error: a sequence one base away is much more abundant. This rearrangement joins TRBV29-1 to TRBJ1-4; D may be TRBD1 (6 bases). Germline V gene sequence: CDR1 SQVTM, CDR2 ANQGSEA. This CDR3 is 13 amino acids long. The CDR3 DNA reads TGCAGCGCTACAGGGATAGCTAATGAAAAACCGTTTTTT. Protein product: CSATGIANEKPFF.

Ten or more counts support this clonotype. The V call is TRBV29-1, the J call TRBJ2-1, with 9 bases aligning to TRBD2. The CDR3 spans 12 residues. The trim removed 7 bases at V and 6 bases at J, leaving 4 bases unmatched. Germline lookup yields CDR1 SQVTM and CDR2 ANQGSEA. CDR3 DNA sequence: TGCAGCGCTAGCGGGACTTTCAATGAGCAGTTCTTC. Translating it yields CSASGTFNEQFF.

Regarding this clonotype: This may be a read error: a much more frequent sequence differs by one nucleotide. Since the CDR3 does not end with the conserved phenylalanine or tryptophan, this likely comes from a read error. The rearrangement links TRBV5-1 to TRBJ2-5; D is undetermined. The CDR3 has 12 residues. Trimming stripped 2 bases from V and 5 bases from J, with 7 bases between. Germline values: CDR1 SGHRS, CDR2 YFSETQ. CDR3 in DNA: TGCGCCAGCAGCTTACTGATGGAGACCCAGTACTTA. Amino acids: CASSLLMETQYL.

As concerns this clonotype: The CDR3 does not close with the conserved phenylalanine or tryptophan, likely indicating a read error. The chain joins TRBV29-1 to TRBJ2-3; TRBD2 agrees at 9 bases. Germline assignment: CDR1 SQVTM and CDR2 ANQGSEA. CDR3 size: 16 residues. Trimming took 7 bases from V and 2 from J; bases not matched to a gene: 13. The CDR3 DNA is TGCAGCGCGAGGGGTAAGGCTAGCGGGAACACAGATACGCAGTATTTG. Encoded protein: CSARGKASGNTDTQYL.

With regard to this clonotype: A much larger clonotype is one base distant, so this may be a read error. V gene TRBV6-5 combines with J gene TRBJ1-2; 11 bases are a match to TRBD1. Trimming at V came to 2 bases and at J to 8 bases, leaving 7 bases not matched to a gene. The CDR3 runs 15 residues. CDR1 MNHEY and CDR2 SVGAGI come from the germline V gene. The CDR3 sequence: CASSYQGRDRGGYTF. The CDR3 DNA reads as TGTGCCAGCAGTTACCAAGGCAGGGACAGGGGGGGCTACACCTTC.

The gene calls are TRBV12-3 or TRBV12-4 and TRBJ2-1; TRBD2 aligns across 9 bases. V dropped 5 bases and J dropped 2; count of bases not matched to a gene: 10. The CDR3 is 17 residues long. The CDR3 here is CASSLLSGRPAYNEQFF. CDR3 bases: TGTGCCAGCAGTCTCTTGAGCGGGAGGCCCGCCTACAATGAGCAGTTCTTC.

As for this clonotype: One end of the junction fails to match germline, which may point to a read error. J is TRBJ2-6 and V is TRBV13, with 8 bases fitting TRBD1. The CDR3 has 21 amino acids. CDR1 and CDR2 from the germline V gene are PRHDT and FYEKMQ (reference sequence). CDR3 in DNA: TGTGCCAGCAGCCCTCCCCGAGACCGGGACAGGAGATACTCTGGGGCCAACATCCTGACTTTC. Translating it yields CASSPPRDRDRRYSGANILTF.

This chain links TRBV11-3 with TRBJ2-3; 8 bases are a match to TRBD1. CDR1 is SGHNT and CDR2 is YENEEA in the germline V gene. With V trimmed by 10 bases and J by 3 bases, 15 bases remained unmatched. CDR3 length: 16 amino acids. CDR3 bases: TGTGCCAACAGGCCCCGACAGGGGTCTAGTACAGATACGCAGTATTTT. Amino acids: CANRPRQGSSTDTQYF.

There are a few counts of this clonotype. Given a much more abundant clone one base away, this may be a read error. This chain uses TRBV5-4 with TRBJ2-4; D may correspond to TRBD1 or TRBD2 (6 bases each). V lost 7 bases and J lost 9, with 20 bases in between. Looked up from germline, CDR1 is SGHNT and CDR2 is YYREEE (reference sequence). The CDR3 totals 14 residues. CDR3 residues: CASGSSEGTSIQYF. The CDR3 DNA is TGTGCCAGCGGCTCGTCGGAGGGGACATCCATTCAGTACTTC. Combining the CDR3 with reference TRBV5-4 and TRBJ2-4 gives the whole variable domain ETGVTQSPTHLIKTRGQQVTLRCSSQSGHNTVSWYQQALGQGPQFIFQYYREEENGRGNFPPRFSGLQFPNYSSELNVNALELDDSALYLCASGSSEGTSIQYFGAGTRLSVL.

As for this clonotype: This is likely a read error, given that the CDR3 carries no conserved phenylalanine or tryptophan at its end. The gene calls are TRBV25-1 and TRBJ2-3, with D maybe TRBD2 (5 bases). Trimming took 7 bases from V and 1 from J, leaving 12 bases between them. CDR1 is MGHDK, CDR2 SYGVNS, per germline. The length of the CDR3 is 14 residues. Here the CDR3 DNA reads TGTGCCAGCACTCCGGGAAGGGGCACAGATACGCAGTATTAT. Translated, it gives CASTPGRGTDTQYY.

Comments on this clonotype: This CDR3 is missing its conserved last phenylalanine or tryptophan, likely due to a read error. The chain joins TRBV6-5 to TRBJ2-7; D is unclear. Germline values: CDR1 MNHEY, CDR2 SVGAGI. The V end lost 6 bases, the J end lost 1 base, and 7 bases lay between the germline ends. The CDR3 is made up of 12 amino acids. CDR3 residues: CASRQRSYEQYL. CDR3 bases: TGTGCCAGCAGACAGAGGTCCTACGAGCAGTACTTA.

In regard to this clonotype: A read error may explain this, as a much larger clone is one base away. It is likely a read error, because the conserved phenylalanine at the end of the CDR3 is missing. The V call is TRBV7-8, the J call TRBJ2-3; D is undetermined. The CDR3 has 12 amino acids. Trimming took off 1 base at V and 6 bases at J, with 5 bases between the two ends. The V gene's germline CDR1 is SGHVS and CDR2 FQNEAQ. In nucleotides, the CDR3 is TGTGCCAGCAGCTTAGGGTACGATACGCAGTATCTT. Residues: CASSLGYDTQYL.

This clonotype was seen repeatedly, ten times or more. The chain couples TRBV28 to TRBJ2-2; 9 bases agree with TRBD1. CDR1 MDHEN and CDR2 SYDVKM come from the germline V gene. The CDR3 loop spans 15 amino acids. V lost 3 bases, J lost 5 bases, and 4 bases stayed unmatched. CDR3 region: CASSLQGQGTGELFF. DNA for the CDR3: TGTGCCAGCAGTTTGCAAGGACAGGGGACCGGGGAGCTGTTTTTT.